This T cell receptor beta chain was retrieved from a study of T-cell memory formation after mild COVID-19. This clonotype has more than one count but fewer than ten. What it binds is unknown. Study-wide findings and caveats: Those CD4+ clones that contracted were mainly in CM and EM (CD8+ ones in EMRA). Pre-infection memory contained some responding clones, which suggested that cross-reactive memory had joined.

V trimming: 5 bases; J trimming: 10 bases; junction bases outside the gene matches: 8. CDR3 length: 15 residues. Germline CDR1 LNHNV, CDR2 YYDKDF (reference sequence). Libraries for TCRalpha and TCRbeta carried sample barcodes and unique molecular identifiers via 5'RACE. TCRdb ran MiXCR on the 5' RACE reads and lists one entry per CDR3 protein. The sample shows under 400,000 distinct CDR3 sequences, roughly 21% of them seen only once. What was sequenced was PBMCs or a T cell subset sorted from them (not recorded which). The sequence derives from an adult woman who had mild COVID-19 (a few samples of this study predate the infection). Cell type and time point are not known. V gene TRBV15 combines with J gene TRBJ1-6; the match to TRBD1 covers 10 bases. CDR3 in amino acids: CATSGAGTGESPLHF. The CDR3 coding sequence is TGTGCCACCAGCGGAGCCGGGACAGGGGAATCACCCCTCCACTTT.